Included here is one TCR beta chain sequence, with context. This CDR3 contains 15 residues. Germline V gene lookup returns CDR1 SGHRS and CDR2 YFSETQ. V lost 0 bases, J lost 7 bases, and 5 bases stayed unmatched. The data belong to a study of blood T cell repertoires in COVID-19. Study details: COVID-19 samples, acute and convalescent, were from the United States, Italy and Spain. Nucleic acid was either cDNA or gDNA, and it came from T cells, B-cell-depleted T cells, or PBMCs.

Per the study methods: Cell counts per sample came from amplifying reference gene primers. Clones were read by immunoSEQ multiplex PCR, and TCRdb kept only the in-frame ones, dropping some. That table furnishes V, J and clone size, whereas the DNA furnished D and trimming. The sample lists around 100,000 clones, approximately 90% seen once, with roughly 2.3% in the top ten. The rearrangement links TRBV5-1 to TRBJ1-4, with 8 bases lining up with TRBD1. The origin of this receptor is a human donor with active COVID-19. The donor label of this sample is uncertain. Sequencing input: peripheral blood. Here the CDR3 DNA reads TGCGCCAGCAGCTTGGGACAGGGGAACCTTGAAAAACTGTTTTTT. Its protein is CASSLGQGNLEKLFF.